This TCR beta chain was captured by sequencing in a study of cytomegalovirus exposure and HLA in healthy donors (TCRdb year 2017). Background for the entire study: An earlier analysis of 587 of the donors reported 276 Gb of sequence data and 117 million unique TCR beta sequences obtained from around 170 million T cells. About 300 gigabases of sequencing data and roughly 90 million unique TCR sequences were included in an early release covering roughly 600 HLA-typed donors. Of the approximately 400 genotyped donors, about 80% fell in the genetic ancestry cluster associated with self-reported Caucasian donors. The study aimed to test whether cataloging public T cell receptors could reveal signatures of past pathogen exposure. The study used immunosequencing to profile the T cell repertoires of several hundred subjects and linked those repertoires to cytomegalovirus serostatus. In addition to the first cohort of 650 to 750 subjects, a separate validation cohort of approximately 130 different subjects was used. To predict cytomegalovirus infection status, the study brought together high-throughput TCR immunosequencing, statistical association of individual TCRs with disease status, and machine learning. In a later analysis, previously published TCR beta repertoires from about 670 donors were re-analyzed and high-resolution HLA genotyping was added so that TCR occurrence patterns could be studied. Rather than drawing on any new phenotypic data, the later analysis identified candidate immune exposures from TCR beta sequences and the way those sequences occurred across donors. In an earlier analysis of around 540 of the donors, high-throughput TCR beta sequencing was used to judge whether each TCR beta V gene segment behaved as functional or pseudogenic. Donor age, sex, ethnicity and CMV serostatus were compiled together with the repertoire data. Genome-wide SNP genotypes for about three fifths of the roughly 700 donors were used in a later genetic analysis, which treated that subset as a discovery cohort. Every repertoire in the discovery cohort had been generated on one and the same sequencing platform. Class I and class II HLA loci were covered by the typing at four-digit resolution. Typing coverage varied by locus: roughly 629-630 donors for A, B, C, DRB1 and DQB1; 500 to 550 for DQA1; around 570 for DPA1; about 450 for DPB1. Roughly five DR-DQ haplotypes were handled as single units for association and clustering, since linkage in the cohort was strong. Among a few hundred genotyped donors of the cohort, an average of approximately 230,000 unique TCR beta nucleotide sequences were sequenced per donor, around 20% of them non-productive.

What the work shows at the level of the full study, not this receptor alone: A further reported finding was that TCR beta sequences accurately predicted the HLA-A and HLA-B alleles for most subjects in the first cohort. The cohort was sequenced for TCR beta chains only, and without alpha or paired-chain data the features that could be detected were limited. Because counts were too low, around 17 rarely observed V segments, including chromosome 9 orphons, were left out of the earlier analysis of roughly 600 of the donors. According to the authors, the approach could potentially be generalized to other disease states and immunological phenotypes. Broadly in line with IMGT annotations, most TCR beta V segments showed up in productive rearrangements about 90% or about 30% of the time in an earlier analysis of several hundred of the donors. In a later analysis, HLA-associated TCR beta chains showed more clonal expansion and lower generation probabilities than non-associated chains that were equally common. A group of highly shared sequence variants was considered likely to be a technical artifact of the sequencing pipeline. A later analysis associated 16,951 TCR beta sequences with specific HLA alleles at a false discovery rate of 0.05. Several of the top co-occurrence clusters appeared to be linked to parvovirus B19, influenza, CMV and Epstein-Barr virus, according to a later analysis. While some public TCRs were present in many individuals, most TCR sequences turned up only very rarely across donors. When HLA alleles, especially DR and DQ, strongly co-occurred, attributing TCR associations to individual alleles was difficult. Roughly uniform sequencing depth across donors was assumed in presence/absence analyses, although this assumption may not hold. The only immune exposure information available for the cohort was CMV serostatus. According to a later analysis, TCR association rates differed among HLA loci, with DRB1 alleles showing the most associated TCRs and HLA-C alleles showing the fewest. Three of the identified cytomegalovirus-associated TCR beta chains were confirmed in vitro to be specific for cytomegalovirus antigens. The 87-base-pair reads could not distinguish some IMGT-functional V segments, including TRBV6-2 and TRBV6-3, so those segments were excluded. Most CMV-associated TCR beta chains appeared to be HLA-restricted in a later analysis, and the HLA associations seemed to be driven largely by CMV exposure. HLA typing was unavailable for some donors at each locus, so association tests used only the typed subset. A total of some 180 TCR beta chains were listed by the study as associated with cytomegalovirus. Linkage disequilibrium might explain the correlated functional status among segregating V segments, but an unknown experimental factor could not be excluded. Cytomegalovirus status was reported to be diagnosed by the classifier with high specificity and sensitivity in both the original and validation cohorts. In a later genetic analysis, a missense DCLRE1C variant was associated with V-gene and J-gene trimming of TCR beta chains, and the association was replicated in an independent cohort. According to a later genetic analysis, donors in an Asian-associated ancestry cluster had fewer N-insertions in productive TCRs than the roughly 660-donor mean.

The cohort comprised 670 or so healthy bone marrow donors. All cohort members were sampled while nominally healthy, although unrecorded immune exposures were likely present. The donor was CMV seronegative and belonged to the group of 380 or so seronegative cohort members. A peripheral blood sample was provided by each donor, and peripheral blood mononuclear cells were used for TCR beta sequencing. Genomic DNA was extracted from the blood cell samples with the Qiagen DNeasy Blood Extraction Kit. The library was generated by the immunoSEQ multiplex PCR assay. For the multiplex PCR, a mixture combining 60 forward primers for TCR Vbeta segments and 13 reverse primers for TCR Jbeta segments was used. Amplification of the CDR3 region of rearranged TCR beta genes was performed with a multiplex PCR assay on genomic DNA. The Illumina HiSeq System was used to sequence the amplified TCR beta libraries as 87-base-pair reads. On the authors' methods: In a later analysis, some 80 million unique TCR beta chains were counted across the approximately 620 repertoires, and around 11 million of these chains were shared by at least two donors. A nearest-neighbor algorithm error-corrected the raw reads and collapsed the reads into unique sequences, merging closely related sequences to remove PCR and sequencing errors. Alignment of CDR3 sequences to IMGT reference sequences was used to assign V, D and J gene segments. For a sequence to be retained, a match of at least six nucleotides to both a V gene segment and a J gene segment was required. Rearrangements were called productive when the CDR3 lacked stop codons and stayed in frame with V and J; all others were non-productive. Following IMGT convention, CDR3 was defined as the stretch from the second conserved V-encoded cysteine to the conserved J-encoded phenylalanine. In an earlier analysis of around 640 of the donors, sequences lacking an unambiguous match to a single V gene segment were excluded. An earlier analysis of almost 600 of the donors classified V segments as functional when productive rearrangements were above 56.7% and as segregating when the standard deviation between donors was above 5%. To diagnose cytomegalovirus status from the catalog of TCR beta chain sequences, a statistical classification framework was built. A later analysis assigned V and J genes by comparing TCR nucleotide sequences with IMGT/GENE-DB human TR gene sequences. The TCRdist pipeline was used in a later analysis to assign CDR3 sequences and most-parsimonious VDJ recombination scenarios. A later analysis defined each TCR beta chain by its CDR3 amino acid sequence plus V-gene family, and excluded reads lacking a unique V-gene family. As a way to deal with suspected cross-contamination and a sequencing artifact, a later analysis dropped hundreds of nucleotide sequences that were highly shared and had low generation probability. In a later analysis, a clonal expansion index was calculated for each public chain from normalized within-repertoire ranks of inferred template counts. In a later analysis, generation probabilities were computed using a VDJ recombination model fitted to out-of-frame rearrangements, and the results were checked against IGoR. In a later analysis, hypergeometric tests were used to score TCR-TCR, TCR-HLA and TCR-CMV co-occurrence, with a repertoire-size bias correction applied to TCR pairs. To estimate false discovery rates, a later analysis permuted the HLA or CMV assignments 20 times. In a later analysis, co-occurring TCRs were grouped with DBSCAN, and TCRdist sequence similarity was added when clustering was performed within HLA-allele-positive subsets. Repertoires with fewer than 30,000 or more than 120,000 public chains were left out of co-occurrence clustering, as were five repertoires with anomalous nucleotide sharing. TCRdb stores this immuneACCESS table with in-frame sequences only. Part of the clones is absent; in the studies checked, under half of the shortfall reflects unresolved V genes, and no reason is known for the rest. V, J and clone size reflect that table, while D and trimming were determined from the DNA. For this sample the table gives around 40,000 clones, of which 68% were detected only once. The ten largest clonotypes hold roughly 4% of the sample.

The CDR3 runs 21 amino acids, cysteine and phenylalanine included. Only the CDR3 DNA stays, 63 bases, in frame from base 1. The germline V gene encodes CDR1 GTSNPN and CDR2 SVGIG (reference sequence). V is cut back by 4 bases and J by 3 bases, with 27 bases in the junction unmatched. Remarks on this clone: No cognate antigen has been identified for it. No base-level quality is on record; no much larger clone is a single base apart.

The rearranged segments are TRBV30 and TRBJ2-5, and 9 junctional nucleotides match TRBD2. The TCR originated in a man aged 40-55 years in good health and CMV-seronegative. Source material: PBMCs. The CDR3 reads CAWTVTPAGRRGGIGEETQYF. The DNA sequence is given as TGTGCCTGGACTGTAACCCCAGCCGGGCGGCGGGGGGGCATAGGGGAAGAGACCCAGTACTTC.